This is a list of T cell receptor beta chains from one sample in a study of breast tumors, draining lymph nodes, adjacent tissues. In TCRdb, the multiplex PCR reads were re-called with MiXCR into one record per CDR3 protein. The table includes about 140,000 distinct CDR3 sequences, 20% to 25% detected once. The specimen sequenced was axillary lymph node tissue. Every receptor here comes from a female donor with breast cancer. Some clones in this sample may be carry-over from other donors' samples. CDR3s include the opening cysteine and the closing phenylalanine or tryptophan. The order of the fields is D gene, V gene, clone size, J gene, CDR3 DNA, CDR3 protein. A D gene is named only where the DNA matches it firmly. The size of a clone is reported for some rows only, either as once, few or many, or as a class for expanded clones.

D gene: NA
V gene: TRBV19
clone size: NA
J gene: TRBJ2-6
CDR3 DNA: TGTGCCAGTAGTATAGCAGGGTCCGGGGCCAACGTCCTGACTTTC
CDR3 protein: CASSIAGSGANVLTF

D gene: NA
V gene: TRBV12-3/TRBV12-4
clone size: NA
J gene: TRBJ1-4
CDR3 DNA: TGTGCCAGCAGCCTATCTGGGCAGGGGCGGCTGTTTTTT
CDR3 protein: CASSLSGQGRLFF

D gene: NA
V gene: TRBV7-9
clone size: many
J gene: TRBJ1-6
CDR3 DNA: TGTGCCAGCAGCTTAGGGGCTGGGGCCCAGGGATCACCCCTCCACTTT
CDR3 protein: CASSLGAGAQGSPLHF

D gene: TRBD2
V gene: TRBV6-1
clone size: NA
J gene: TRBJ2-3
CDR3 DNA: TGTGCCAGCAGTGCCCAAGCGGGAGGGCACACAGATACGCAGTATTTT
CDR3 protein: CASSAQAGGHTDTQYF

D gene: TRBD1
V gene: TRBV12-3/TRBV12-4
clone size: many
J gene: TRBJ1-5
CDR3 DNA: TGTGCCAGCGGCTCATTGGACAGGTATCAGCCCCAGCATTTT
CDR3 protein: CASGSLDRYQPQHF

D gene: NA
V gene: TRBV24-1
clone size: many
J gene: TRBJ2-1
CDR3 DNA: TGTGCCACCAGCCAGACAATCCATGAGCAGTTCTTC
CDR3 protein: CATSQTIHEQFF

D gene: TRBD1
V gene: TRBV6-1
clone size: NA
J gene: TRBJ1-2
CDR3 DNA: TGTGCCACGGGACAGGCGAGAGGGGGCTACACCTTC
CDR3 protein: CATGQARGGYTF

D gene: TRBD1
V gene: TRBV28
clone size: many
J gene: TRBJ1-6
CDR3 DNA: TGTGCCAGCAGTTCTCGGACAGGGGTTAATTCACCCCTCCACTTT
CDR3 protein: CASSSRTGVNSPLHF

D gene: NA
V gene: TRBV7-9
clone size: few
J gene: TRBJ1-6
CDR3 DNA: TGTGCCAGCAGCAGGGCAGGGTTGAATTCACCCCTCCACTTT
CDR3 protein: CASSRAGLNSPLHF

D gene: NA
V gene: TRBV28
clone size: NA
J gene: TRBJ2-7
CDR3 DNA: TGTGCCTGCAGTGAACGAAAGACGGTTTCCTACGAGCAGTACTTC
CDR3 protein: CACSERKTVSYEQYF

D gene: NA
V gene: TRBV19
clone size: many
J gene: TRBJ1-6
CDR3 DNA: TGTGCCAGTCTGGGGGCGAATCGCGGTTCACCCCTCCACTTT
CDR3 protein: CASLGANRGSPLHF

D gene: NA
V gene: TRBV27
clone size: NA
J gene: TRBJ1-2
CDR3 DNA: TGTGCCAGCAGTCCCCTGGGGGCCTCCAGCTATGGCTACACCTTC
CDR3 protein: CASSPLGASSYGYTF

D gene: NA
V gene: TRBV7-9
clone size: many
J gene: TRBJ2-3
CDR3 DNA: TGTGCCAGCAGCTTAGACCGGATAAGCACAGATACGCAGTATTTT
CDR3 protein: CASSLDRISTDTQYF

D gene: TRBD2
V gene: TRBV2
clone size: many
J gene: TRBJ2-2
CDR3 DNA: TGTGCCAGCAGTGGGACTAGCGGGAGGGAGAACACCGGGGAGCTGTTTTTT
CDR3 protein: CASSGTSGRENTGELFF

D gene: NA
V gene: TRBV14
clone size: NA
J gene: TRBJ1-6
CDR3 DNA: TGTGCCAGCAGCCAATTACGGGATAATTCACCCCTCCACTTT
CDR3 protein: CASSQLRDNSPLHF

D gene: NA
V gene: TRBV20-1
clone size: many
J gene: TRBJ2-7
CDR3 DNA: TGCAGTGCTAGTCACCCCCCCAGGTACGAGCAGTACTTC
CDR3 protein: CSASHPPRYEQYF

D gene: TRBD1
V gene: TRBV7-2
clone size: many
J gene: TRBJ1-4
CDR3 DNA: TGTGCCAGCAGCCTCGTCGGGACAGGGGGCGAAAAACTGTTTTTT
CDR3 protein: CASSLVGTGGEKLFF

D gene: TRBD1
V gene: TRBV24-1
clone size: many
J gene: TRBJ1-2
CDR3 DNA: TGTGCCACCAGTGACAGGGGGCTCGGCTATGGCTACACCTTC
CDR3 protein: CATSDRGLGYGYTF

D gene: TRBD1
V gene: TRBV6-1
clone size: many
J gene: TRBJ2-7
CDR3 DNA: TGTGCCAGCAGAGAAAGGACAGGGTCAGTTTACGAGCAGTACTTC
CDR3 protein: CASRERTGSVYEQYF

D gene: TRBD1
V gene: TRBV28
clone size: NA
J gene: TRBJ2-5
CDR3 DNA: TGTGCCACCCGCCCAGCTTGGACAGGCCGGGCGGAGACCCAGTACTTC
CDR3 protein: CATRPAWTGRAETQYF

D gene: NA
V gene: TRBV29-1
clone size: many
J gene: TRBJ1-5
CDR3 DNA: TGCAGCGTTGAAGTCGGCCACAATCAGCCCCAGCATTTT
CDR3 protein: CSVEVGHNQPQHF

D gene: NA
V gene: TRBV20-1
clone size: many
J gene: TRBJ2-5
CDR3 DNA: TGCAGTGCTAGATTTGGCGGGCAAGAGACCCAGTACTTC
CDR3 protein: CSARFGGQETQYF

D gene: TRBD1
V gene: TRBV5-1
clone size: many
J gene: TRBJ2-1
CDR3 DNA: TGCGCCAGCAGCCCCGGGACAGCCTACAATGAGCAGTTCTTC
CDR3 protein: CASSPGTAYNEQFF

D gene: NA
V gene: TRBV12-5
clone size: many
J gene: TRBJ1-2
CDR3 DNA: TGTGCTAGTGGTTTGGTTGGGGGTATCAACTATGGCTACACCTTC
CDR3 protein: CASGLVGGINYGYTF

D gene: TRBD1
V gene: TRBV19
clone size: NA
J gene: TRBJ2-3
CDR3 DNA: TGTGCCAGTATGGGACAGGGGTCTTTGACCCCAGATACGCAGTATTTT
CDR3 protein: CASMGQGSLTPDTQYF

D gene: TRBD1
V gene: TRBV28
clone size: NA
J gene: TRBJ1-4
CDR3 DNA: TGTGCCAGCAGCCAGGGGGGTGGGGATGAAAAACTGTTTTTT
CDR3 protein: CASSQGGGDEKLFF

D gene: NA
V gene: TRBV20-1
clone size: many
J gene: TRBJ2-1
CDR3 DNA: TGCAGTGCCCACCCGGGGCTGCTCGACAATGAGCAGTTCTTC
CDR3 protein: CSAHPGLLDNEQFF

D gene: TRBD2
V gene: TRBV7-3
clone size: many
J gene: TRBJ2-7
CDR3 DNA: TGTGCCAGCAGCTTAACGTGGACTAGCCCAAAGTACGAGCAGTACTTC
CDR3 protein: CASSLTWTSPKYEQYF

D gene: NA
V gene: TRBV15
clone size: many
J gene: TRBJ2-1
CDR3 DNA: TGTGCCACCAGCACTGGGTTGGGGAGAGGGTACAATGAGCAGTTCTTC
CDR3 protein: CATSTGLGRGYNEQFF

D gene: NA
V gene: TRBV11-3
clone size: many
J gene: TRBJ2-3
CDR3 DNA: TGTGCCAGCAGCTTAGCTGGGGGCACCACAGATACGCAGTATTTT
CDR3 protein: CASSLAGGTTDTQYF

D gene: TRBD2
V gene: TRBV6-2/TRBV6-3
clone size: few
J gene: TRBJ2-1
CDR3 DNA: TGTGCCAGCAGCGAGCCTAGCGGGAGTTACAATGAGCAGTTCTTC
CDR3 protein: CASSEPSGSYNEQFF

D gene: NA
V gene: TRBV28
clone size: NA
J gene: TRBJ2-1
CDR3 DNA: TGTGCCAGCAGTTTGACCAAGGGCGAGCAGTTCTTC
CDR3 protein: CASSLTKGEQFF

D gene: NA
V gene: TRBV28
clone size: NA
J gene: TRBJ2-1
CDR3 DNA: TGTGCCAGCAGTTTAAAATCGTTTGGGCTCGAGAGTTTTGACAATGAGCAGTTCTTC
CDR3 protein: CASSLKSFGLESFDNEQFF

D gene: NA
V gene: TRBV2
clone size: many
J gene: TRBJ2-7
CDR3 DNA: TGTGCCAGCAGTGACGACAGCGTCACCTACGAGCAGTACTTC
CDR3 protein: CASSDDSVTYEQYF

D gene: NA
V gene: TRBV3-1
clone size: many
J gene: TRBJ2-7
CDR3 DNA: TGTGCCAGCAGCCAAGGTCTGCCAGGGGCGGGCTACGAGCAGTACTTC
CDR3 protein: CASSQGLPGAGYEQYF

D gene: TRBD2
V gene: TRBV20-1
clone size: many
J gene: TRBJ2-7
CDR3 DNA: TGCAGTGCTGGACTAGCGGGGGGCTACGAGCAGTACTTC
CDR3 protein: CSAGLAGGYEQYF

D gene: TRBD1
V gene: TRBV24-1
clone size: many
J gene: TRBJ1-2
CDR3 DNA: TGTGCCACCAGTGAGAGGACAGGGGGCGCCTATGGCTACACCTTC
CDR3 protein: CATSERTGGAYGYTF

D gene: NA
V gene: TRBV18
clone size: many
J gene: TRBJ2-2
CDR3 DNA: TGTGCCAGCTCACCAGCGGTACCCGGGGAGCTGTTTTTT
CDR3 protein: CASSPAVPGELFF

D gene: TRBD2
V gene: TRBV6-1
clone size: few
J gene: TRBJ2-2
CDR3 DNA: TGTGCCAGCAGTGATCTAGCGGGAGCCCCCGGGGAGCTGTTTTTT
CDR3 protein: CASSDLAGAPGELFF

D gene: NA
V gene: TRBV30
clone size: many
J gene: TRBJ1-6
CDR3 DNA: TGTGCCTGGGAGCCCACCAGGGTGAGCTCCTATAATTCACCCCTCCACTTT
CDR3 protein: CAWEPTRVSSYNSPLHF

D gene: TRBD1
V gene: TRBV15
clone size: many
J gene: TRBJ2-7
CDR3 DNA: TGTGCCACCAGCAGAAGGGGGACAGGGGGCTGGGAGCAGTACTTC
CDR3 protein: CATSRRGTGGWEQYF

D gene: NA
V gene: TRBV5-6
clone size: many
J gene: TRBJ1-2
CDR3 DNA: TGTGCCAGCAGGGACGGACACTATGGCTACACCTTC
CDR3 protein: CASRDGHYGYTF

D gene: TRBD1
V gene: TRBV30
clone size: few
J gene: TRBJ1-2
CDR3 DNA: TGTGCCTGGAGTGGTGCAGGGGGCCAAAAAGCTAACTATGGCTACACCTTC
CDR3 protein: CAWSGAGGQKANYGYTF

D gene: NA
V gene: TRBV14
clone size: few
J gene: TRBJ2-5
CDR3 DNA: TGTGCCAGCAGCCAAGGGGGACTCCCCCAAGAGACCCAGTACTTC
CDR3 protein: CASSQGGLPQETQYF

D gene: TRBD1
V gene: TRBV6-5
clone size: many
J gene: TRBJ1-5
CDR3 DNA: TGTGCCAGCAGTTCGCGGACAGGCTATCAGCCCCAGCATTTT
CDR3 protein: CASSSRTGYQPQHF

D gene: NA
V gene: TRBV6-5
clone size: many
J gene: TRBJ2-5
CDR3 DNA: TGTGCCAGCGCTGCCCGGGGGGCCGGGGTAAAGACCCAGTACTTC
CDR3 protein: CASAARGAGVKTQYF

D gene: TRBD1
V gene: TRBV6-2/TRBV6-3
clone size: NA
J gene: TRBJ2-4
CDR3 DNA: TGTGCCAGCAGTTACGGACAGGTCCGGAACATTCAGTACTTC
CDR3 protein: CASSYGQVRNIQYF

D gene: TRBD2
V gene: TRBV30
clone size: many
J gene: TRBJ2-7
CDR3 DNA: TGTGCCTGGATGGGGGGGGGACGCGGCGAGCAGTACTTC
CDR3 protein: CAWMGGGRGEQYF

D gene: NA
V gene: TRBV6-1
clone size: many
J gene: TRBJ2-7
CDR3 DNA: TGTGCCAGCAGATCAGGGGTCGAGCAGTACTTC
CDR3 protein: CASRSGVEQYF

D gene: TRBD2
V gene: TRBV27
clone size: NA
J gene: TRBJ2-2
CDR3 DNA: TGTGCCAGCACCGGCGGGACTAGCGGGAGGAGGTTGGCCGGGGAGCTGTTTTTT
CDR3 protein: CASTGGTSGRRLAGELFF

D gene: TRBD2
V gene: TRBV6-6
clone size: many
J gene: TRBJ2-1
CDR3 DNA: TGTGCCAGCAGTTACCCCGGCGGGAGAACAGCTGAGCAGTTCTTC
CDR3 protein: CASSYPGGRTAEQFF

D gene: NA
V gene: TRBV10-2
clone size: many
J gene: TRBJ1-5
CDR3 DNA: TGCGCCAGCAGAAGTGGTGTCAGGGAGAATCAGCCCCAGCATTTT
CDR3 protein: CASRSGVRENQPQHF

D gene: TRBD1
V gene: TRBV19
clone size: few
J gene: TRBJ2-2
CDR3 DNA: TGTGCCAGTAGTATATCGGACAGGGGCACCGGGGAGCTGTTTTTT
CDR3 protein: CASSISDRGTGELFF

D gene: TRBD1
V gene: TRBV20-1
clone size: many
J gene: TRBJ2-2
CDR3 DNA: TGCAGTGCTAGGGCTGGACAGGCGAACACCGGGGAGCTGTTTTTT
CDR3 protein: CSARAGQANTGELFF

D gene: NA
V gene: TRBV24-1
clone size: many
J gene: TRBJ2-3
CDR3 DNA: TGTGCCACCAGTGAGGGGCTCGGGGGCGCAGGTACGCAGTATTTT
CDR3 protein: CATSEGLGGAGTQYF

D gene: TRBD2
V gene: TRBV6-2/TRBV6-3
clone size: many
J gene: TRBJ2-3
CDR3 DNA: TGTGCCAGCAGGTATAGCGGGAGAGCTGCAGATACGCAGTATTTT
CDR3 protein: CASRYSGRAADTQYF

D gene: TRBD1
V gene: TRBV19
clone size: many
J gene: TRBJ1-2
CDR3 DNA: TGTGCCAGTAGCGGGGGACAGGGGGGCTATGGCTACACCTTC
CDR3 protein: CASSGGQGGYGYTF

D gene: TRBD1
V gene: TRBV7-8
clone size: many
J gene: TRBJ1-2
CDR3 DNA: TGTGCCAGCAGCTCACTAGACAGGGACGACTATGGCTACACCTTC
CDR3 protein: CASSSLDRDDYGYTF